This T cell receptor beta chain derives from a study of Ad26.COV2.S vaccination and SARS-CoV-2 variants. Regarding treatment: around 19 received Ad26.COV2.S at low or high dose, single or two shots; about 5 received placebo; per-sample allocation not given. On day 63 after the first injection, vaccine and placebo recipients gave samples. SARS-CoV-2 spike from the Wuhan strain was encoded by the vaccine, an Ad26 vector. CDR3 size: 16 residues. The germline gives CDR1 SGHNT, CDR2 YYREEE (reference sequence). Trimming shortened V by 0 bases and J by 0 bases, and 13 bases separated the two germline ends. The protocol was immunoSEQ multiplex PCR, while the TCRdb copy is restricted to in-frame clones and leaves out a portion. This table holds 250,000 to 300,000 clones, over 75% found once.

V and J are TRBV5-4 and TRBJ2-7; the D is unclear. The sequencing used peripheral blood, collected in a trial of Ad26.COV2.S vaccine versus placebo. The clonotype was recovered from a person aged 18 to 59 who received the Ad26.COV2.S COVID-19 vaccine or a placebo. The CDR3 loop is CASSLEVGRSSYEQYF. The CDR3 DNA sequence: TGTGCCAGCAGCTTGGAAGTCGGACGGAGCTCCTACGAGCAGTACTTC.